The 26 T cell receptor beta chains listed next were all sequenced from one sample in a study of PD-L1 blockade in urothelial cancer. Sample time point: pretreatment peripheral blood. Assay used: immunoSEQ multiplex PCR; TCRdb lists only in-frame clones, some missing. The sample lists 45,000 to 60,000 clones, around 83% seen once, with approximately 1.7% in the top ten. The source was PBMCs, collected around atezolizumab (anti-PD-L1) treatment. These receptors were collected from a middle-aged man with urothelial cancer.

The chain uses TRBV5-4 and TRBJ2-1, with 7 bases aligning to TRBD1. CDR1 is SGHNT and CDR2 is YYREEE in the germline V gene (reference sequence). V lost 0 bases, J lost 2 bases, and 2 bases stayed unmatched. CDR3 length: 15 residues. The CDR3, as DNA: TGTGCCAGCAGCTTGGATCAGGGGGCCTACAATGAGCAGTTCTTC. It codes for CASSLDQGAYNEQFF.

The chain links TRBV5-8 to TRBJ1-5, with 8 bases identical to TRBD1. The J segment lost 2 bases and the V segment lost 4 bases, leaving 5 bases of the junction unmatched. The CDR3 is 15 amino acids. CDR1 and CDR2 from the germline V gene are SGHTS and YDEGEE. The CDR3 region has the DNA TGTGCCAGCAGCCCCGACAGGGGCGGCAATCAGCCCCAGCATTTT. It encodes CASSPDRGGNQPQHF.

This chain joins TRBV9 and TRBJ1-3, with D possibly matching TRBD1 (6 bases). This CDR3 is 17 amino acids long. Germline V gives CDR1 SGDLS, CDR2 YYNGEE. V shed 2 bases and J shed 2 bases, with 17 bases lying between them. The CDR3 here is CASSVWGGRGPGNTIYF. CDR3 in DNA: TGTGCCAGCAGCGTCTGGGGGGGCAGGGGACCTGGAAACACCATATATTTT.

The rearrangement uses TRBV4-1 and TRBJ2-5; 10 positions match TRBD2. The germline gives CDR1 MGHRA, CDR2 YSYEKL. With 4 bases clipped from V and 5 bases from J, the junction kept 7 bases outside the gene matches. The CDR3 extends over 15 amino acids. The CDR3 spells CASSPSGRAGETQYF. The DNA of the CDR3 is TGCGCCAGCAGCCCCAGCGGGAGGGCCGGGGAGACCCAGTACTTC.

The chain couples TRBV10-3 to TRBJ2-1; 8 positions match TRBD1. Germline V gene lookup returns CDR1 ENHRY and CDR2 SYGVKD. The J segment lost 6 bases and the V segment lost 5 bases, leaving 9 bases of the junction unmatched. The CDR3 spans 15 residues. The CDR3 here is CAISSDRVSANEQFF. In DNA, the CDR3 is TGTGCCATCAGTTCGGACAGGGTTTCTGCCAATGAGCAGTTCTTC.

The rearrangement links TRBV4-2 to TRBJ1-1; the D gene is possibly TRBD1 (5 bases). In germline, CDR1 is LGHNA, CDR2 YNFKEQ. Trimming took 0 bases from V and 4 from J, leaving 15 bases between them. The CDR3 loop spans 16 amino acids. The CDR3 here is CASSQDLRGSATEAFF. The CDR3 DNA reads TGTGCCAGCAGCCAAGATCTGCGGGGGTCAGCCACTGAAGCTTTCTTT.

The chain is built from TRBV5-5 and TRBJ1-2; the D gene is possibly TRBD1 (6 bases). V lost 0 bases and J lost 8, with 11 bases in between. The length of the CDR3 is 13 residues. Germline CDR1 reads SGHKS; CDR2 reads YYEKEE (reference sequence). DNA for the CDR3: TGTGCCAGCAGCTTGGCGGGACAAAAGGGCTACACCTTC. Its protein is CASSLAGQKGYTF.

A word on this clone: Other DNA sequences in the same sample also yield this CDR3. The CDR3 here is CASSQDHTGANTEAFF. CDR3 in DNA: TGTGCCAGCAGCCAAGATCATACGGGAGCGAACACTGAAGCTTTCTTT. J is TRBJ1-1 and V is TRBV4-2, with D unresolved. Germline V gene lookup returns CDR1 LGHNA and CDR2 YNFKEQ. The CDR3 loop spans 16 amino acids. V was shortened by 0 bases and J by 1 base, with 12 bases between the two germline ends.

The chain links TRBV5-1 to TRBJ2-2, with D perhaps matching TRBD2 (5 bases). The V gene's germline CDR1 is SGHRS and CDR2 YFSETQ. Trimming took off 0 bases at V and 8 bases at J, with 17 bases between the two ends. This CDR3 is built from 16 residues. The CDR3 reads CASSLEGGGPMGELFF. The CDR3 nucleotides are TGCGCCAGCAGCTTGGAAGGTGGAGGACCTATGGGGGAGCTGTTTTTT.

The rearrangement joins TRBV15 to TRBJ1-1, with D maybe TRBD1 (5 bases). Germline loops: CDR1 LNHNV, CDR2 YYDKDF (reference sequence). This CDR3 has 13 residues. The V end was cut by 4 bases, the J end by 9 bases, with 15 bases between. For the CDR3, the DNA is TGTGCCACCAGCATAGAACAGGTATCCAAAGCTTTCTTT. Amino acid sequence: CATSIEQVSKAFF.

Only one count was recorded for this clone. The V and J genes are TRBV2 and TRBJ1-2, with TRBD1 matching 10 bases. The CDR3 length is 14 residues. Trimming took 4 bases from V and 8 from J; bases not matched to a gene: 7. Germline V gene sequence: CDR1 SNHLY, CDR2 FYNNEI. The CDR3 DNA reads TGTGCCAGCAGTGGGGACAGGGGATTGGGGGGCTACACCTTC. This encodes CASSGDRGLGGYTF.

The chain couples TRBV30 to TRBJ1-2, with D unclear. CDR1 is GTSNPN and CDR2 is SVGIG in the germline V gene (reference sequence). The CDR3 has 13 amino acids. V was pared by 3 bases and J by 4 bases, with 12 bases between. CDR3 in amino acids: CAWRREALYGYTF. The CDR3 DNA follows: TGTGCCTGGAGGAGGGAGGCCCTCTATGGCTACACCTTC.

In this sample, this clone turned up a few times. The chain couples TRBV19 to TRBJ1-2, with 7 bases that match TRBD1. This CDR3 contains 14 residues. CDR1 is LNHDA, CDR2 SQIVND, per germline (reference sequence). V shed 3 bases and J 8 bases; nucleotides not matched to a gene: 9. The CDR3 protein is CASSILSQGLGYTF. CDR3 coding DNA: TGTGCCAGTAGTATCCTATCACAGGGGCTGGGCTACACCTTC.

This sequence joins TRBV11-2 and TRBJ2-7; perhaps TRBD2 as D (6 bases). The V end lost 5 bases, the J end lost 2 bases, and 16 bases lay between the germline ends. Per the germline V gene, CDR1 is SGHAT and CDR2 is FQNNGV. The CDR3 is 15 amino acids. CDR3 nucleotide sequence: TGTGCCAGCAGCCAGGAAACTAGCCGAACCTACGAGCAGTACTTC. Translated, it gives CASSQETSRTYEQYF. Supplemented by reference TRBV11-2 and TRBJ2-7, the full variable domain reads EAGVAQSPRYKIIEKRQSVAFWCNPISGHATLYWYQQILGQGPKLLIQFQNNGVVDDSQLPKDRFSAERLKGVDSTLKIQPAKLEDSAVYLCASSQETSRTYEQYFGPGTRLTVT.

The chain joins TRBV6-6 to TRBJ1-5; 10 nucleotides agree with TRBD1. This CDR3 has 16 residues. With 4 bases clipped from V and 1 base from J, the junction kept 4 bases outside the gene matches. Per the germline V gene, CDR1 is MNHNY and CDR2 is SVGAGI (reference sequence). DNA of the CDR3: TGTGCCAGCAGTTCGAGGACAGGGGGAAGCAATCAGCCCCAGCATTTT. Protein: CASSSRTGGSNQPQHF.

The V and J genes are TRBV27 and TRBJ1-2; D possibly corresponds to TRBD1 (5 bases). Germline V gene data show CDR1 as MNHEY and CDR2 as SMNVEV (reference sequence). V lost 5 bases to trimming and J lost 2 bases, with 15 bases between them. The CDR3 is 15 amino acids. The CDR3 sequence: CASSLLNRLNYGYTF. For the CDR3, the DNA is TGTGCCAGCAGTCTGTTAAACAGGCTGAACTATGGCTACACCTTC.

This clone showed up just a few times. V gene TRBV9 combines with J gene TRBJ2-2; 10 nucleotides match TRBD2. Germline V gene sequence: CDR1 SGDLS, CDR2 YYNGEE. J lost 4 bases, V lost 1 base, and 4 bases had no gene match. This CDR3 spans 16 amino acids. Here the CDR3 DNA reads TGTGCCAGCAGCGTAACTAGCGGGATACCCACCGGGGAGCTGTTTTTT. This encodes CASSVTSGIPTGELFF.

V and J are TRBV19 and TRBJ2-7; 9 nucleotides agree with TRBD1. Germline CDR1 is LNHDA and CDR2 is SQIVND (reference sequence). This CDR3 is 14 amino acids long. V lost 6 bases to trimming and J lost 0 bases; unmatched junction nucleotides: 3. CDR3 sequence reads: CASSGTGSSYEQYV. DNA of the CDR3: TGTGCCAGTAGCGGGACAGGGAGCTCCTACGAGCAGTACGTC.

The chain has TRBV2 and TRBJ1-4; TRBD1 matches at 7 bases. The junction had 10 bases not matched to a gene; V was cut back by 5 bases and J by 4 bases. CDR3 size: 16 residues. Germline V gene lookup returns CDR1 SNHLY and CDR2 FYNNEI. The chain's CDR3 is CASSFDRGRGNEKLFF. The CDR3 DNA sequence: TGTGCCAGCAGTTTTGATAGGGGGCGAGGTAATGAAAAACTGTTTTTT. Filled out from reference TRBV2 and TRBJ1-4, the complete variable domain reads EPEVTQTPSHQVTQMGQEVILRCVPISNHLYFYWYRQILGQKVEFLVSFYNNEISEKSEIFDDQFSVERPDGSNFTLKIRSTKLEDSAMYFCASSFDRGRGNEKLFFGSGTQLSVL.

The chain joins TRBV18 to TRBJ1-1; unclear D gene. V lost 0 bases, J lost 1 base, and 12 bases lay in between. The germline V gene has CDR1 KGHSH and CDR2 LQKENI. There are 16 residues in the CDR3. CDR3 nucleotide sequence: TGTGCCAGCTCACCACCGGCCCTGGCAAGGAACACTGAAGCTTTCTTT. It codes for CASSPPALARNTEAFF.

V and J are TRBV15 and TRBJ2-2, with no clear D. The V gene's germline CDR1 is LNHNV and CDR2 YYDKDF (reference sequence). V lost 0 bases and J 3 bases, leaving 14 bases between the germline ends. The CDR3 totals 17 residues. CDR3 residues: CATSRDSAGRDTGELFF. CDR3 coding DNA: TGTGCCACCAGCAGAGATTCGGCAGGCCGAGACACCGGGGAGCTGTTTTTT.

The DNA for the CDR3 is TGCAGCGTTACAGGCGGGGGGGCAGATACGCAGTATTTT. This codes for CSVTGGGADTQYF. The V gene is TRBV29-1, the J gene TRBJ2-3, with 9 bases lining up with TRBD2. CDR3 length: 13 residues. The J segment lost 4 bases and the V segment lost 5 bases, leaving 4 bases of the junction unmatched. Germline values: CDR1 SQVTM, CDR2 ANQGSEA.

The CDR3 is CASSSIGGLGQFF. The CDR3 coding sequence is TGTGCCAGCAGCTCAATCGGGGGATTGGGTCAGTTCTTC. This chain joins TRBV5-4 and TRBJ2-1; perhaps TRBD2 as D (6 bases). There are 13 residues in the CDR3. The V gene lost 3 bases and the J gene lost 13 bases, with 17 bases spanning the gap. Germline V gene sequence: CDR1 SGHNT, CDR2 YYREEE (reference sequence).

The J gene is TRBJ2-5, the V gene TRBV15, with D tentatively TRBD2 (7 bases). The V and J ends lost 2 bases and 5 bases respectively, with 18 bases between them. This CDR3 region has 16 residues. CDR1 is LNHNV and CDR2 is YYDKDF in the germline V gene (reference sequence). CDR3 in DNA: TGTGCCACCAGCAGATTGACGGGGGGCCGGCGGGAGACCCAGTACTTC. Translated: CATSRLTGGRRETQYF.

This rearrangement joins TRBV7-8 to TRBJ2-7, with a weak D call TRBD1 (6 bases). This CDR3 has 14 amino acids. Looked up from germline, CDR1 is SGHVS and CDR2 is FQNEAQ. The ends were cut back, 4 bases at V and 2 bases at J, with 12 bases in the middle. Here the CDR3 reads CASSYEQGPYEQYV. In DNA form, the CDR3 reads TGTGCCAGCAGCTACGAACAGGGACCCTACGAGCAGTACGTC.

The chain joins TRBV10-3 to TRBJ1-1; D is ambiguous. Germline V gives CDR1 ENHRY, CDR2 SYGVKD. The CDR3 length is 15 residues. The germline V and J ends were trimmed by 6 bases and 0 bases, with 14 bases remaining between them. CDR3 protein: CAISAGGRLNTEAFF. DNA of the CDR3: TGTGCCATCAGCGCAGGCGGGAGATTGAACACTGAAGCTTTCTTT.